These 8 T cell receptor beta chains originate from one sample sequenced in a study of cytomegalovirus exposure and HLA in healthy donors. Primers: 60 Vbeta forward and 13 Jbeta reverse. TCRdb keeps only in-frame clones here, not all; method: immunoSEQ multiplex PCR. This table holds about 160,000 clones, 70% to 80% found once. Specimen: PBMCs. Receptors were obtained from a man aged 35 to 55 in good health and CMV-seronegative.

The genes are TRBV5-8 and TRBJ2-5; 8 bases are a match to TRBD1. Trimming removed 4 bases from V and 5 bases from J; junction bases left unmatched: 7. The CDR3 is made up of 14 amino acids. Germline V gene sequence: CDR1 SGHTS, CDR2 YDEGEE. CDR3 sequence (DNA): TGTGCCAGCAGCGAGACAGGGGCCCGGGAGACCCAGTACTTC. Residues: CASSETGARETQYF.

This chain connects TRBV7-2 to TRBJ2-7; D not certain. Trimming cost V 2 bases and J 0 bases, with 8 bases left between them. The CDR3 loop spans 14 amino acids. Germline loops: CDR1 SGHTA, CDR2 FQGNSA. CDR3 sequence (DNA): TGTGCCAGCAGCTTAACTTCCTTCTCCTACGAGCAGTACTTC. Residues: CASSLTSFSYEQYF.

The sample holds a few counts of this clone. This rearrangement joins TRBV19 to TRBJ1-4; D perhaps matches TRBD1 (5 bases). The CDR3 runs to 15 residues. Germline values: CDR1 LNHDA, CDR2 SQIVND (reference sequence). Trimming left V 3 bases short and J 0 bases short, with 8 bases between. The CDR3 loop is CASSINRSTNEKLFF. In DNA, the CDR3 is TGTGCCAGTAGTATTAACAGGTCAACTAATGAAAAACTGTTTTTT.

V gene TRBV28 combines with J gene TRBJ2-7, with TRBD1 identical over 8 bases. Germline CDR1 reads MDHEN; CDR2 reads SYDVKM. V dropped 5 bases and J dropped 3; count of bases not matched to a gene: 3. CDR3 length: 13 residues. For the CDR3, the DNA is TGTGCCAGCAGTGCAGGGACAGGCTACGAGCAGTACTTC. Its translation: CASSAGTGYEQYF.

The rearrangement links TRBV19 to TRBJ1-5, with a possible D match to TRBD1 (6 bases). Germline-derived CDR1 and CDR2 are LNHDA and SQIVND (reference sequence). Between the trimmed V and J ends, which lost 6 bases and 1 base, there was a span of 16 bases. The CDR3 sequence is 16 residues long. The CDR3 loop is CASRPAGAQSNQPQHF. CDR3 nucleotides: TGTGCCAGTAGGCCCGCGGGGGCGCAGAGCAATCAGCCCCAGCATTTT.

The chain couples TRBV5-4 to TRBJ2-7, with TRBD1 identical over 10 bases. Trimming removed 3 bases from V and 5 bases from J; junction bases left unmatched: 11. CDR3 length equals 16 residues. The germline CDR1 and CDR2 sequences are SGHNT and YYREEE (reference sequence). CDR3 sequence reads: CASSWGGGQGLDEQYV. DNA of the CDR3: TGTGCCAGCAGCTGGGGAGGGGGACAGGGGCTCGACGAGCAGTACGTC.

As DNA, the CDR3 is TGTGCCAGCAGTTTATACGACAGGGGGCGAAACTATGGCTACACCTTC. It yields the protein CASSLYDRGRNYGYTF. The V call is TRBV27, the J call TRBJ1-2; the match to TRBD1 covers 10 bases. Trimming removed 1 base from V and 2 bases from J; junction bases left unmatched: 4. This CDR3 is built from 16 residues. The germline gives CDR1 MNHEY, CDR2 SMNVEV (reference sequence).

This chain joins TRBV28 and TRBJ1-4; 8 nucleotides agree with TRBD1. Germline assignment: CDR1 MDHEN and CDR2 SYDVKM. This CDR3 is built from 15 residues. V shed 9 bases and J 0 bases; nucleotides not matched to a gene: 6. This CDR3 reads CASRGQDATNEKLFF. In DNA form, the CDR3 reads TGTGCCAGTCGGGGACAGGATGCAACTAATGAAAAACTGTTTTTT.